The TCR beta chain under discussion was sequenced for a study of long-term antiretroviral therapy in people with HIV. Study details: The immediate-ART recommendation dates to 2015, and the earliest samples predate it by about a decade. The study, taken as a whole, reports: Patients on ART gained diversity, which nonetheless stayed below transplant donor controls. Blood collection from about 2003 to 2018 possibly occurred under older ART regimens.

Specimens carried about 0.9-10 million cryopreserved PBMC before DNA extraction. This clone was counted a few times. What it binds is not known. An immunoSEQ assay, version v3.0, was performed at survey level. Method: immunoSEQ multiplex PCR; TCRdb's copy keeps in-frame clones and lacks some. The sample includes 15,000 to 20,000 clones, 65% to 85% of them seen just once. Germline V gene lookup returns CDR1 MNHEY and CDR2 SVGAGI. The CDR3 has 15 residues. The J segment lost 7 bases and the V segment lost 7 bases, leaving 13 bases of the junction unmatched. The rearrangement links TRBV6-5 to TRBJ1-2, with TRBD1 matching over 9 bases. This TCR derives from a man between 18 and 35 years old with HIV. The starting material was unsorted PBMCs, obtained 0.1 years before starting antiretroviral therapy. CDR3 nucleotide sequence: TGTGCCAGCAACGACGACAGGGGGAAATCGCGTGGCTACACCTTC. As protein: CASNDDRGKSRGYTF.